This T cell receptor (beta chain) was captured in a study of CD8+ T cells in alopecia areata. On the study more broadly: Treated patients received oral tofacitinib, 5 to 10 mg twice daily. General observations from the study: Scalp clonality and expanded CD8+ clones among the top 100 showed significant decreases with tofacitinib. Lesional scalp exceeded normal scalp in clonality, especially in alopecia totalis/universalis.

Germline CDR1 reads SGHRS; CDR2 reads YFSETQ. There are 14 residues in the CDR3. V shed 4 bases, J shed 1 base, and the junction held 2 bases outside the gene matches. Reverse transcribed after extraction, RNA yielded cDNA as the sequencing template. Repertoires were generated with immunoSEQ multiplex PCR, while TCRdb's copy carries only in-frame clones and drops some. Of more than 150,000 clones in the sample, around 60% are singletons; the top ten hold roughly 12%. Treatment noted: oral pan-JAK inhibitor, 5-10 mg twice daily. With regard to this clone: Its specificity is unknown.

The chain joins TRBV5-1 to TRBJ1-1; 9 nucleotides align to TRBD1. The specimen comprised CD8+ T cells sorted from blood, sampled at week 24, from a patient treated with tofacitinib. The receptor was isolated from a human donor with alopecia areata. The CDR3 bases are TGCGCCAGCAGCCCGGGACAGGGGAACACTGAAGCTTTCTTT. It encodes CASSPGQGNTEAFF.